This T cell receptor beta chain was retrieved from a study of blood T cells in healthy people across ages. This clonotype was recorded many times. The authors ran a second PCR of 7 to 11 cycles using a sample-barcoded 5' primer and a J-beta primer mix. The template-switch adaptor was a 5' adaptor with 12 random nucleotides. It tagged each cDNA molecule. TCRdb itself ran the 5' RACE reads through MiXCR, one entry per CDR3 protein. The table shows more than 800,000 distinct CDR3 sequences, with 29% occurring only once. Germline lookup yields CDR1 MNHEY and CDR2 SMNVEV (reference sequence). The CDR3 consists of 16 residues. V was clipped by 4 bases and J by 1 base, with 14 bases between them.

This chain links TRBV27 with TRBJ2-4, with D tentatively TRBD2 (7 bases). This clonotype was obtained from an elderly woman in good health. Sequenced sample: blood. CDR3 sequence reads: CASSYLRGQAKNIQYF. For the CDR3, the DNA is TGTGCCAGCAGTTACCTGCGGGGGCAGGCCAAAAACATTCAGTACTTC.